A single sample is the source of the 15 T cell receptor beta chains below, sequenced in a study of cytomegalovirus exposure and HLA in healthy donors. Vbeta (60) and Jbeta (13) primers were used in the PCR. Repertoires were generated with immunoSEQ multiplex PCR, while TCRdb's copy carries only in-frame clones and drops some. This table holds fewer than 150,000 clones, over 80% found once. Sequences were obtained from PBMCs. These receptors all come from a man aged 50-60 years in good health and CMV-seronegative.

V is TRBV5-1 and J is TRBJ2-1, with D tentatively TRBD2 (5 bases). CDR3 length equals 11 residues. Germline V gives CDR1 SGHRS, CDR2 YFSETQ. V was clipped by 2 bases and J by 10 bases, with 7 bases between them. The CDR3 reads CASSLLEEQFF. The CDR3 region has the DNA TGCGCCAGCAGCTTACTAGAGGAGCAGTTCTTC.

The genes are TRBV6-1 and TRBJ2-7; 10 nucleotides match TRBD1. This CDR3 has 19 residues. The ends lost 3 bases at V and 2 bases at J; junction bases unmatched: 16. Looked up from germline, CDR1 is MNHNS and CDR2 is SASEGT. CDR3 sequence: CASSEGPTGGSVFPYEQYF. The CDR3 region has the DNA TGTGCCAGCAGTGAGGGCCCGACAGGGGGCTCGGTCTTTCCCTACGAGCAGTACTTC.

This chain joins TRBV6-1 and TRBJ2-5, with 8 bases identical to TRBD1. This CDR3 region has 14 residues. The trim removed 6 bases at V and 5 bases at J, leaving 8 bases unmatched. Germline V gives CDR1 MNHNS, CDR2 SASEGT. CDR3 sequence: CASRGQVYPETQYF. CDR3 DNA: TGTGCCAGCAGGGGACAGGTCTATCCGGAGACCCAGTACTTC.

The chain uses TRBV10-1 and TRBJ2-5, with no clear D. The J call is uncertain, as TRBJ2-7 better fits the DNA end. The CDR3 has 9 residues. Germline V gene data show CDR1 as WNHNN and CDR2 as SYGVQD (reference sequence). The chain's CDR3 is CASLNEQYF. CDR3 in DNA: TGCGCCAGCCTAAACGAGCAGTACTTC.

DNA for the CDR3: TGTGCCAGCAGCTTGGGAGCGGCGGGGGGCACAGATACGCAGTATTTT. Its protein product is CASSLGAAGGTDTQYF. The J gene is TRBJ2-3, the V gene TRBV7-6; TRBD2 agrees at 7 bases. CDR3 size: 16 residues. V was pared by 3 bases and J by 1 base, with 7 bases of the junction left unmatched. In germline, CDR1 is SGHVS, CDR2 FNYEAQ.

The V gene is TRBV15, the J gene TRBJ2-1; D unclear. The length of the CDR3 is 13 residues. Per the germline V gene, CDR1 is LNHNV and CDR2 is YYDKDF (reference sequence). Trimming shortened V by 0 bases and J by 9 bases, and 9 bases separated the two germline ends. Here the CDR3 reads CATSRDRRSEQFF. CDR3 nucleotide sequence: TGTGCCACCAGCAGAGATCGCAGGTCTGAGCAGTTCTTC. Supplemented by reference TRBV15 and TRBJ2-1, the full variable domain reads DAMVIQNPRYQVTQFGKPVTLSCSQTLNHNVMYWYQQKSSQAPKLLFHYYDKDFNNEADTPDNFQSRRPNTSFCFLDIRSPGLGDTAMYLCATSRDRRSEQFFGPGTRLTVL.

The chain links TRBV5-1 to TRBJ2-1; no reliable D call. The ends were cut back, 1 base at V and 5 bases at J, with 7 bases in the middle. The CDR3 is 13 residues long. CDR1 is SGHRS and CDR2 is YFSETQ in the germline V gene. DNA of the CDR3: TGCGCCAGCAGCTTGAGTAGAAACAATGAGCAGTTCTTC. Amino acid sequence: CASSLSRNNEQFF.

The chain recombines TRBV7-9 with TRBJ1-4, with D unresolved. This CDR3 is 15 amino acids long. The V gene's germline CDR1 is SEHNR and CDR2 FQNEAQ (reference sequence). V gave up 2 bases and J gave up 0 bases, with 7 bases separating them. CDR3 nucleotide sequence: TGTGCCAGCAGCTTACCGGTCGCAACTAATGAAAAACTGTTTTTT. It specifies CASSLPVATNEKLFF.

This clone was picked up a small number of times. CDR3 nucleotides: TGTGCCAGTAGTATCGCGGGACGCCAACCCGATACGCAGTATTTT. This gives the protein CASSIAGRQPDTQYF. The V call is TRBV19, the J call TRBJ2-3; possibly TRBD2 for D (6 bases). Germline V gives CDR1 LNHDA, CDR2 SQIVND (reference sequence). The germline V and J ends were trimmed by 3 bases and 6 bases, with 16 bases remaining between them. The CDR3 is made up of 15 amino acids.

This chain connects TRBV7-2 to TRBJ2-3, with 8 bases lining up with TRBD2. Germline trimming cut 4 bases from V and 9 bases from J; bases unmatched to any gene: 9. CDR3 length: 14 amino acids. CDR1 and CDR2 (germline): SGHTA, FQGNSA. CDR3 nucleotide sequence: TGTGCCAGCAGCTCCCTCAGCGGGAGAATCACGCAGTATTTT. Its translation is CASSSLSGRITQYF.

This rearrangement joins TRBV6-6 to TRBJ1-3; D is unresolved. The CDR3 runs to 15 residues. CDR1 and CDR2 (germline): MNHNY, SVGAGI (reference sequence). Trimming stripped 4 bases from V and 0 bases from J, with 10 bases between. The CDR3 here is CASSSVNLSGNTIYF. As DNA, the CDR3 is TGTGCCAGCAGTTCTGTAAATCTCTCTGGAAACACCATATATTTT.

This rearrangement joins TRBV2 to TRBJ2-2; perhaps TRBD2 as D (7 bases). In germline, CDR1 is SNHLY, CDR2 FYNNEI. V shed 11 bases and J shed 7 bases, with 20 bases lying between them. CDR3 length equals 14 residues. CDR3 sequence: CASRGGSSFGELFF. The DNA of the CDR3 is TGTGCCTCCCGCGGGGGCTCCTCGTTCGGGGAGCTGTTTTTT.

This chain links TRBV28 with TRBJ2-5, with D maybe TRBD2 (6 bases). This CDR3 has 14 residues. The germline CDR1 and CDR2 sequences are MDHEN and SYDVKM. V gave up 6 bases and J gave up 5 bases, with 16 bases separating them. The CDR3 reads CASSLFDGRETQYF. The CDR3 nucleotides are TGTGCCAGCAGCCTCTTCGATGGGAGGGAGACCCAGTACTTC.

The rearrangement joins TRBV7-9 to TRBJ1-1; 8 bases fit TRBD1. The germline V gene encodes CDR1 SEHNR and CDR2 FQNEAQ (reference sequence). V was pared by 8 bases and J by 1 base, with 6 bases of the junction left unmatched. The CDR3 consists of 14 residues. The CDR3 DNA is TGTGCCAGCCCGGGGGGACAGGCGAACACTGAAGCTTTCTTT. Amino acids: CASPGGQANTEAFF.

The chain recombines TRBV7-3 with TRBJ1-5; possibly TRBD1 for D (5 bases). Looked up from germline, CDR1 is SGHTA and CDR2 is FQGTGA. The CDR3 runs 13 residues. V was shortened by 5 bases and J by 7 bases, with 12 bases between the two germline ends. In DNA, the CDR3 is TGTGCCAGCAGCCTGACCAGGGAACAGCCCCAGCATTTT. This encodes CASSLTREQPQHF.